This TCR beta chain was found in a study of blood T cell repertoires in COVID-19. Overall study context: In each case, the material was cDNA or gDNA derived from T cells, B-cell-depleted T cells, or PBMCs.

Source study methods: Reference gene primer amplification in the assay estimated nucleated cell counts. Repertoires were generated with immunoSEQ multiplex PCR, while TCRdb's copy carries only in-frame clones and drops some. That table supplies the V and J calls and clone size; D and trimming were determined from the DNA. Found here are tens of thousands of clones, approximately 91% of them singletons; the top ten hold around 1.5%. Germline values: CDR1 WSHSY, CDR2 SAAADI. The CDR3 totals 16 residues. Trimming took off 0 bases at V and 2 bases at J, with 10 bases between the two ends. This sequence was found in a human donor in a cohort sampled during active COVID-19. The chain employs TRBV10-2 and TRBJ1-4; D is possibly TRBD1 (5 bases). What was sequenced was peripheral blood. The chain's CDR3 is CASSESRTTTNEKLFF. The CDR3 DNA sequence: TGCGCCAGCAGTGAGTCGAGGACAACTACTAATGAAAAACTGTTTTTT.